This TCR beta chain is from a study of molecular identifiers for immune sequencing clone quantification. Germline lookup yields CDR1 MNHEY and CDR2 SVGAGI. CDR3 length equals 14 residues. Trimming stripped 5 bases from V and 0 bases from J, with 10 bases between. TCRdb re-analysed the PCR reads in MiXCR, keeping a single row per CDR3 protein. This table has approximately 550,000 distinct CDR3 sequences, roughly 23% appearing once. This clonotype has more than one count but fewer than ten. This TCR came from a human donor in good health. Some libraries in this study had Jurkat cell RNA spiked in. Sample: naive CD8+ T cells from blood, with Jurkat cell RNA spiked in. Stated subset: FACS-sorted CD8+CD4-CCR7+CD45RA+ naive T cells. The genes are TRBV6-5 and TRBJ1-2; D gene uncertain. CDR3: CASSPSGANYGYTF. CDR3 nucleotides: TGTGCCAGCAGTCCGAGCGGAGCTAACTATGGCTACACCTTC.